The source of this T cell receptor (beta chain) is a study of cytomegalovirus exposure and HLA in healthy donors. Study findings and constraints: Rare TCR sequences dominated, though some public TCRs recurred in many donors.

From germline, CDR1 is SGHNT and CDR2 YYREEE (reference sequence). Between the trimmed V and J ends, which lost 3 bases and 0 bases, there was a span of 6 bases. There are 14 residues in the CDR3. The PCR contained 60 Vbeta and 13 Jbeta primers. TCRdb keeps only in-frame clones here, not all; method: immunoSEQ multiplex PCR. The table shows hundreds of thousands of clones, with around 88% occurring only once. As to this clone: Its antigen is still unknown.

This rearrangement joins TRBV5-4 to TRBJ2-2; D is unresolved. The receptor's source is a woman in her late teens or twenties in good health and CMV-seronegative. Sequencing input: PBMCs. The CDR3 sequence is CASSSHTNTGELFF. For the CDR3, the DNA is TGTGCCAGCAGCTCTCACACGAACACCGGGGAGCTGTTTTTT. The variable domain in full, with the rest retrieved from reference TRBV5-4 and TRBJ2-2, is ETGVTQSPTHLIKTRGQQVTLRCSSQSGHNTVSWYQQALGQGPQFIFQYYREEENGRGNFPPRFSGLQFPNYSSELNVNALELDDSALYLCASSSHTNTGELFFGEGSRLTVL.